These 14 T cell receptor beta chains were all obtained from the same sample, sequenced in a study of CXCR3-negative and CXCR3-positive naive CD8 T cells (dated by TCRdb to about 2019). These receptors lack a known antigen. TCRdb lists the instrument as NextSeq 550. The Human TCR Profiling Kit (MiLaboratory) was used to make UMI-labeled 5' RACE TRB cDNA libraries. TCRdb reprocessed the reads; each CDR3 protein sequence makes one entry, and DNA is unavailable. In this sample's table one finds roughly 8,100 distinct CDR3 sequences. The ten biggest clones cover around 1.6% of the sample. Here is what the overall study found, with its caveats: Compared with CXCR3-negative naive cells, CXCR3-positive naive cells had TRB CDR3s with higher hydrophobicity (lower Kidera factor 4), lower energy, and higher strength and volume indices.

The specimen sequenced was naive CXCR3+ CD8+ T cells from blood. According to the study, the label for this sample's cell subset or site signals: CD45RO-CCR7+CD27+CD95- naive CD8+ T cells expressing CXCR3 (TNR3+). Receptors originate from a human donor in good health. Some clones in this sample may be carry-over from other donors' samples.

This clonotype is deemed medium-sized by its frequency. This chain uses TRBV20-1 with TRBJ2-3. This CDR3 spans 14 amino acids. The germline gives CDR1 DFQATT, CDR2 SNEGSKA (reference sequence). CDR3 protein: CSALLLAGTDTQYF.

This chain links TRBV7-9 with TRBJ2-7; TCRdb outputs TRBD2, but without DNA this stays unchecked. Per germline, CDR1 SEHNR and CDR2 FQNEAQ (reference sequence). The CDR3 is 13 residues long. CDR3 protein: CASSSRGSGEQYF.

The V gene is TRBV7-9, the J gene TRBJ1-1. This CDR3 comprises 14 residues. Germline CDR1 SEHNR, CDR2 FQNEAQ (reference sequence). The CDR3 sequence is CASSPAGGNTEAFF.

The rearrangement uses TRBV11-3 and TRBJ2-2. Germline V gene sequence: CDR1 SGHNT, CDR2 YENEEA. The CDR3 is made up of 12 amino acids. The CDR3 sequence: CASSLITGELFF.

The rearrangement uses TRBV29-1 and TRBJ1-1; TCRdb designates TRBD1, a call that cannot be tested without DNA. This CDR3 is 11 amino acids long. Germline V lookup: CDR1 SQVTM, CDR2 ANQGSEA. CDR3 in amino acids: CSDGANTEAFF.

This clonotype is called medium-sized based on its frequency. CDR3: CSVDSGAWEQFF. The chain combines TRBV29-1 with TRBJ2-1; TCRdb reports TRBD1, a call that lacks DNA to check it against. This CDR3 contains 12 residues. CDR1 and CDR2 (germline): SQVTM, ANQGSEA.

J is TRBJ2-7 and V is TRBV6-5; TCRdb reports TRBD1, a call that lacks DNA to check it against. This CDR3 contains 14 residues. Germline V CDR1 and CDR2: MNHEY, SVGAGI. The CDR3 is CACSTPGQGYEQYF.

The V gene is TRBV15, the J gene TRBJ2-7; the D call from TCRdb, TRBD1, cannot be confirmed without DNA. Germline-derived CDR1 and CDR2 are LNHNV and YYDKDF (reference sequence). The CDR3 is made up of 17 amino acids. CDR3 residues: CATSSGGTGGLGYEQYF.

The CDR3 loop is CASSLARGTLNTEAFF. V and J are TRBV11-1 and TRBJ1-1; as DNA is missing, the TRBD1 call by TCRdb cannot be tested. Germline assignment: CDR1 SGHAT and CDR2 FQDESV (reference sequence). CDR3 length equals 16 residues.

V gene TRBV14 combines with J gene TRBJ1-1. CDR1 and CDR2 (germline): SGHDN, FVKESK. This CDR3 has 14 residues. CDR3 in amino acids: CASSEGGMNTEAFF. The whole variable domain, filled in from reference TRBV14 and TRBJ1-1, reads EAGVTQFPSHSVIEKGQTVTLRCDPISGHDNLYWYRRVMGKEIKFLLHFVKESKQDESGMPNNRFLAERTGGTYSTLKVQPAELEDSGVYFCASSEGGMNTEAFFGQGTRLTVV.

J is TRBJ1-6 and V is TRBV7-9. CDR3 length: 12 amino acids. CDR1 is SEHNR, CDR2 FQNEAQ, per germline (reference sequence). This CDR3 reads CASSLSDSVLHF.

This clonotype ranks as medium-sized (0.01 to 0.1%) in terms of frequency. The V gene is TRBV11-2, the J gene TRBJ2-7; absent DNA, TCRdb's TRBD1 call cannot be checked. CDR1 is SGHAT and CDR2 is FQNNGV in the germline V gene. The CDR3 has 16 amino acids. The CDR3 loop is CASSLDQRTGRYEQYF.

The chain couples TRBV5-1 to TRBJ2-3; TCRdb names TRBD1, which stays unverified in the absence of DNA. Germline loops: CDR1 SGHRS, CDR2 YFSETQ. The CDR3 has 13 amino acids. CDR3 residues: CASRGATTDTQYF.

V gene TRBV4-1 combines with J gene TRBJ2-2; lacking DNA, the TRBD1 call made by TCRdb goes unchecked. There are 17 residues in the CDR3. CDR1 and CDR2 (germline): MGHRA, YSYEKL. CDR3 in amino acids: CASSQDREQVNTGELFF.